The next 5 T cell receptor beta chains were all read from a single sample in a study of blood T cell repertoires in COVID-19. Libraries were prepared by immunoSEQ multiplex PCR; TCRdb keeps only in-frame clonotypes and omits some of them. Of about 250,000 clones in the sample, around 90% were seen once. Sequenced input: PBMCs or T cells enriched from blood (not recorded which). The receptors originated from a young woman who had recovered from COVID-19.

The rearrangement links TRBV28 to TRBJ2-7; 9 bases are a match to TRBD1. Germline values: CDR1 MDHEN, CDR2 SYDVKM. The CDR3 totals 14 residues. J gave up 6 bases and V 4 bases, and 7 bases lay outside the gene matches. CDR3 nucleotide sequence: TGTGCCAGCAGTTGGGGACAGGGCAAGGCCGAGCAGTACTTC. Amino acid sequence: CASSWGQGKAEQYF.

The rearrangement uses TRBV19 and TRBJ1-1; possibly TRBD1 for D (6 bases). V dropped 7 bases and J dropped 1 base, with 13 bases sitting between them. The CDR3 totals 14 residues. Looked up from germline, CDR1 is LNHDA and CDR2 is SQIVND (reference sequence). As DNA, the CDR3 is TGTGCCAGTATGGCTGGCAGGGGGAACACTGAAGCTTTCTTT. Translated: CASMAGRGNTEAFF.

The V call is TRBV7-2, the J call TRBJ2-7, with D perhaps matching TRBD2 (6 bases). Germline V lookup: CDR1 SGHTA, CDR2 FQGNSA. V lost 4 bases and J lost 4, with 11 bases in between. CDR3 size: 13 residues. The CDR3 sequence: CASSSGGGYEQYF. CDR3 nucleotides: TGTGCCAGCAGCTCGGGTGGGGGGTACGAGCAGTACTTC.

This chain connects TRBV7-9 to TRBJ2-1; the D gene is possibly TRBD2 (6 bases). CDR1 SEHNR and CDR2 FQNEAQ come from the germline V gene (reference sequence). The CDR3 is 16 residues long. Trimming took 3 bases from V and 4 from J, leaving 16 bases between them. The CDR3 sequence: CASSLRLSGRYNEQFF. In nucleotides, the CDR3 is TGTGCCAGCAGCTTGCGTCTTAGCGGAAGATACAATGAGCAGTTCTTC.

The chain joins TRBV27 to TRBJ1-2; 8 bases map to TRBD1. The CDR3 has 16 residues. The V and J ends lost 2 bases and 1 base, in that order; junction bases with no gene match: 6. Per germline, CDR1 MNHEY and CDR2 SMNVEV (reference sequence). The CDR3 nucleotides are TGTGCCAGCAGTTTAAGGGCGGACAGGGTTAACTATGGCTACACCTTC. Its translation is CASSLRADRVNYGYTF.